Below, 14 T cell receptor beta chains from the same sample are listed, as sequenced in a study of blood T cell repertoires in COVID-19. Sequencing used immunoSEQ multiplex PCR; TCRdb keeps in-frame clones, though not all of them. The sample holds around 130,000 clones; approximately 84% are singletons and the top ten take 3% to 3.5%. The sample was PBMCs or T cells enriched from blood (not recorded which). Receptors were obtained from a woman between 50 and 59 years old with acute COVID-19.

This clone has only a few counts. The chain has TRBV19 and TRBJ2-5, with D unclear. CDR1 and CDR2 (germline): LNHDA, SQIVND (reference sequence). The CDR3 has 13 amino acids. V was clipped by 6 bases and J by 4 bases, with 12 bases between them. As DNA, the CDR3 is TGTGCCAGTAGCACAAACTCGGGAGAGACCCAGTACTTC. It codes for CASSTNSGETQYF.

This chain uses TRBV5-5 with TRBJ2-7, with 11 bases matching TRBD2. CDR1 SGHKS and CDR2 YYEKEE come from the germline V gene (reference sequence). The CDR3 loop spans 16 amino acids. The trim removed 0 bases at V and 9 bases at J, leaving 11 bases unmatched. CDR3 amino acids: CASSLGSTSGSFVQYF. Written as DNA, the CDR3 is TGTGCCAGCAGCTTGGGGTCTACTAGCGGGAGTTTTGTGCAGTACTTC.

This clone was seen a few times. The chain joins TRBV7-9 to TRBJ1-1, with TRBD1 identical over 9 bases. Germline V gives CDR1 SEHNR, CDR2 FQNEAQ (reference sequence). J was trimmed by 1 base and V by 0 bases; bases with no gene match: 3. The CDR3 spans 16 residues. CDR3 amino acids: CASSLAKGQGNTEAFF. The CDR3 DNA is TGTGCCAGCAGCTTAGCAAAGGGACAGGGGAACACTGAAGCTTTCTTT.

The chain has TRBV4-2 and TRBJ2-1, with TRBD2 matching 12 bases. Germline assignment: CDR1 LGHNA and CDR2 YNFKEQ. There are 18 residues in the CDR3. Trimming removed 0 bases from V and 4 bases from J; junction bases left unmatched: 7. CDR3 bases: TGTGCCAGCAGCCAAGAAGGGCTAGCGGGAGGGCCTTACAATGAGCAGTTCTTC. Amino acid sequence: CASSQEGLAGGPYNEQFF.

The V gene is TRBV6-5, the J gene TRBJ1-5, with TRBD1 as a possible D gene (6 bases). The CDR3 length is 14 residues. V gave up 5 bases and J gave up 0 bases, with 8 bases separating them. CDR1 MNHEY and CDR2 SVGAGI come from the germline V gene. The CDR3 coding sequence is TGTGCCAGCAGTAAACAGGGTAGCAATCAGCCCCAGCATTTT. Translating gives CASSKQGSNQPQHF.

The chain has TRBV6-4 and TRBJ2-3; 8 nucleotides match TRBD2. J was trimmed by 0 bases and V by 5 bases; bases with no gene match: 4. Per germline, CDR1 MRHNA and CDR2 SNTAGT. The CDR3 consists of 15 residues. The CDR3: CASSLSGTSTDTQYF. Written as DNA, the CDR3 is TGTGCCAGCAGTCTTAGCGGGACTAGCACAGATACGCAGTATTTT.

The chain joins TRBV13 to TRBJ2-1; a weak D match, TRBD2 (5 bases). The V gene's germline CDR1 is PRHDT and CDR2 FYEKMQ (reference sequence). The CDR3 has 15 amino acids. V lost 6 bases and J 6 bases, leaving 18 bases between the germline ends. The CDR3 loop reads CASSQLGPYSNEQFF. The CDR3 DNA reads TGTGCCAGCAGTCAACTAGGTCCTTACTCCAATGAGCAGTTCTTC.

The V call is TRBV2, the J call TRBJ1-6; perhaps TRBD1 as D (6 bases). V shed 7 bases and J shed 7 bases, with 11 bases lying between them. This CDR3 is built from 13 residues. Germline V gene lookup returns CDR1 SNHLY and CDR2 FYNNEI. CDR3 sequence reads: CASNDRPNSPLHF. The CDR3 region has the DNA TGTGCCAGCAATGACAGGCCAAATTCACCCCTCCACTTT. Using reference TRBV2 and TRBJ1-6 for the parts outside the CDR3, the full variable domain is EPEVTQTPSHQVTQMGQEVILRCVPISNHLYFYWYRQILGQKVEFLVSFYNNEISEKSEIFDDQFSVERPDGSNFTLKIRSTKLEDSAMYFCASNDRPNSPLHFGNGTRLTVT.

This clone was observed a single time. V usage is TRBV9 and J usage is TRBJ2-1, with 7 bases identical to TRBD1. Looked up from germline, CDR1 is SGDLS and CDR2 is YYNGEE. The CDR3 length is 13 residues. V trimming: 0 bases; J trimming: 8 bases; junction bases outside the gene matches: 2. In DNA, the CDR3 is TGTGCCAGCAGCGTAGACAGGGGCTATGAGCAGTTCTTC. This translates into CASSVDRGYEQFF. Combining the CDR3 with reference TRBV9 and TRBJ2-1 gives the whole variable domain DSGVTQTPKHLITATGQRVTLRCSPRSGDLSVYWYQQSLDQGLQFLIQYYNGEERAKGNILERFSAQQFPDLHSELNLSSLELGDSALYFCASSVDRGYEQFFGPGTRLTVL.

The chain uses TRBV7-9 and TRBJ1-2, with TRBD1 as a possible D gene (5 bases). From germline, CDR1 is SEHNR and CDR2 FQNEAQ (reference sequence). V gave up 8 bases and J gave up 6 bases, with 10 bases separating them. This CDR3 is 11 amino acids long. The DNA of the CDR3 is TGTGCCAGCGGATCGGGGGATGGCTACACCTTC. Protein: CASGSGDGYTF.

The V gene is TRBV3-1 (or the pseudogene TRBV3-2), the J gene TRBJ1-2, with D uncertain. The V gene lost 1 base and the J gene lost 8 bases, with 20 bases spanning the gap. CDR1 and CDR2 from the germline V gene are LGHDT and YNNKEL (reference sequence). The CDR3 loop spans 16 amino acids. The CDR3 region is CASSQVSRLVPNGYTF. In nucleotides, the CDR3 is TGTGCCAGCAGCCAAGTCTCCAGGTTAGTCCCTAACGGCTACACCTTC.

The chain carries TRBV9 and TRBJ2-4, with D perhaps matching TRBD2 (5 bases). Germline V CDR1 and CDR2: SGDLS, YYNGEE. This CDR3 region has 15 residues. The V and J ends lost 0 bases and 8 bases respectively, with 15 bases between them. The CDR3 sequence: CASSVAGSGLDIQYF. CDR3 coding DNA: TGTGCCAGCAGCGTAGCGGGGAGTGGGTTAGACATTCAGTACTTC.

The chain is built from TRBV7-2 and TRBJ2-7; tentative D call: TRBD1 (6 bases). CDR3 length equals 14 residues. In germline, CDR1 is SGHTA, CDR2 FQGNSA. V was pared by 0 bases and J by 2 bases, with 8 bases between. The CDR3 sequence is CASSLARGAYEQYF. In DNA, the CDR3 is TGTGCCAGCAGCTTAGCCAGGGGAGCCTACGAGCAGTACTTC.

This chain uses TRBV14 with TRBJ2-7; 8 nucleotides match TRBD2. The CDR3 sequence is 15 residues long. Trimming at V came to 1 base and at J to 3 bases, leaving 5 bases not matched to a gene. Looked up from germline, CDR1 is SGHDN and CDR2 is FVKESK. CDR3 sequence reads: CASSQASGYSYEQYF. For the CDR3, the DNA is TGTGCCAGCAGCCAAGCTAGCGGGTATAGCTACGAGCAGTACTTC.